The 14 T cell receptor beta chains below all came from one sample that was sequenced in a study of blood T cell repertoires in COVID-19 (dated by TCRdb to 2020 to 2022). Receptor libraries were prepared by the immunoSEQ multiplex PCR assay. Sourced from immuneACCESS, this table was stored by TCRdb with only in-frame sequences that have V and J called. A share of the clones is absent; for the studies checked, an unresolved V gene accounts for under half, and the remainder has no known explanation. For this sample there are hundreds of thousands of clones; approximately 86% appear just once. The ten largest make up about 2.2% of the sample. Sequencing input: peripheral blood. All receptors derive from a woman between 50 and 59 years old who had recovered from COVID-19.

The CDR3 sequence: CASSAPQGDINQPQHF. Written as DNA, the CDR3 is TGTGCCAGCAGCGCGCCACAGGGAGACATCAATCAGCCCCAGCATTTT. The V gene is TRBV9, the J gene TRBJ1-5, with D possibly being TRBD1 (6 bases). V lost 3 bases and J 3 bases, leaving 16 bases between the germline ends. The germline CDR1 and CDR2 sequences are SGDLS and YYNGEE. The CDR3 is made up of 16 amino acids.

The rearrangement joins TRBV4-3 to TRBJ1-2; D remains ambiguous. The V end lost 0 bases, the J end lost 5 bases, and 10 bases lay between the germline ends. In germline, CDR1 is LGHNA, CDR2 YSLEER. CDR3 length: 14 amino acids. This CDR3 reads CASSQDLTRYGYTF. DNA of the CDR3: TGCGCCAGCAGCCAAGATCTCACTCGGTATGGCTACACCTTC.

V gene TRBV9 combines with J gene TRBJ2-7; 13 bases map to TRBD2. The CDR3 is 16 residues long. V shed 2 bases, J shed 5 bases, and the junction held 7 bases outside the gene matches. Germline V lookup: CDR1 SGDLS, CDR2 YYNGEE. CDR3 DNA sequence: TGTGCCAGCAGCGTGGCCGGGACTAGCGGGACCCACGAGCAGTACTTC. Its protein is CASSVAGTSGTHEQYF.

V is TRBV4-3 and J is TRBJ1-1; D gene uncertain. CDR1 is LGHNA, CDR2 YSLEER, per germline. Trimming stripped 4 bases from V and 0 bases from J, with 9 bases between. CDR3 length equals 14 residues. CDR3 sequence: CASSPQQMNTEAFF. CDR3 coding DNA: TGCGCCAGCAGCCCACAGCAAATGAACACTGAAGCTTTCTTT.

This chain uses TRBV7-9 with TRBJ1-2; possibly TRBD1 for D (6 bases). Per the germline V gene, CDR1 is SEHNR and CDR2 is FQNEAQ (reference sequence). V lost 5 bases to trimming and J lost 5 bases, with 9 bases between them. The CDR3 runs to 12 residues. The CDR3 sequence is CASSPGQYGYTF. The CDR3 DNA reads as TGTGCCAGCAGCCCAGGACAGTATGGCTACACCTTC.

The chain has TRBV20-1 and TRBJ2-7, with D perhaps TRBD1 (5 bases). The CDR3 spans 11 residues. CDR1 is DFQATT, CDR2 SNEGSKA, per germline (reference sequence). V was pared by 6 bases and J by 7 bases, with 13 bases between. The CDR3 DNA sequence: TGCAGTGCGGTAGGGGTCGGGGAGCAGTACTTC. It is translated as CSAVGVGEQYF.

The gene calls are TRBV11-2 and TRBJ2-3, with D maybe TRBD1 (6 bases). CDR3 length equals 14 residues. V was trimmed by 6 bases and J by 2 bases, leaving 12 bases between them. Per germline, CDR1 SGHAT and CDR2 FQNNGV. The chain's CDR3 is CASRRQVSTDTQYF. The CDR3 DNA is TGTGCCAGCAGGCGACAGGTATCCACAGATACGCAGTATTTT.

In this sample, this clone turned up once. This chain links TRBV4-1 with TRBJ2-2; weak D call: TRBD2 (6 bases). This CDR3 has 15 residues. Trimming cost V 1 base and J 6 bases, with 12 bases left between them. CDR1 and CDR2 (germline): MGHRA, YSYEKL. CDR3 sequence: CASSQGGAFAGELFF. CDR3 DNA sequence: TGCGCCAGCAGCCAAGGCGGGGCTTTCGCCGGGGAGCTGTTTTTT.

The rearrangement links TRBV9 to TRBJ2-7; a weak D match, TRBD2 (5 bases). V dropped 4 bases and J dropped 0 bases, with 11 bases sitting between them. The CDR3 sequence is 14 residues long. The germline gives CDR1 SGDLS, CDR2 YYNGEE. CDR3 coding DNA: TGTGCCAGCAGCCCGCACGGGGACTCCTACGAGCAGTACTTC. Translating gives CASSPHGDSYEQYF.

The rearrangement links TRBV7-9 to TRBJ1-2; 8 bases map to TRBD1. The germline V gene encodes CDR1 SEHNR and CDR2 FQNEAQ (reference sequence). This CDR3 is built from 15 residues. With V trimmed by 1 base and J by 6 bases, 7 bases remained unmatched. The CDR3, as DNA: TGTGCCAGCAGCTTAGAGCAGGGGGCAGTAAATGGCTACACCTTC. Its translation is CASSLEQGAVNGYTF.

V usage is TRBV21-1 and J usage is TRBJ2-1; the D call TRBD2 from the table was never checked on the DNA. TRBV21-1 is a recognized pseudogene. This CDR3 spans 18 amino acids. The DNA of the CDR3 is TGTGCCAGCAGCAAAAAGGGGGTCCAGAGCGGGGGCAACAATGAGCAGTTCTTC. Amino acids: CASSKKGVQSGGNNEQFF.

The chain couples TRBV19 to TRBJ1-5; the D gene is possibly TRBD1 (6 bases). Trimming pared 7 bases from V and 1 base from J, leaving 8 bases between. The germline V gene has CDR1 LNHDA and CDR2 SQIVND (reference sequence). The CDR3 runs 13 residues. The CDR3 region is CASIGQSNQPQHF. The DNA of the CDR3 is TGTGCCAGTATCGGACAGAGCAATCAGCCCCAGCATTTT.

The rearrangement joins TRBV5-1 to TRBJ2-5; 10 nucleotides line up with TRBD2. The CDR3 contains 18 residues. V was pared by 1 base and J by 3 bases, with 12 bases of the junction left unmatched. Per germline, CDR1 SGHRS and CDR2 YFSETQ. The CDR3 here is CASSLNFASGSLKETQYF. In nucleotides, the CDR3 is TGCGCCAGCAGCTTGAATTTTGCTAGCGGGAGTTTAAAAGAGACCCAGTACTTC. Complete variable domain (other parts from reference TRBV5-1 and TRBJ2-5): KAGVTQTPRYLIKTRGQQVTLSCSPISGHRSVSWYQQTPGQGLQFLFEYFSETQRNKGNFPGRFSGRQFSNSRSEMNVSTLELGDSALYLCASSLNFASGSLKETQYFGPGTRLLVL.

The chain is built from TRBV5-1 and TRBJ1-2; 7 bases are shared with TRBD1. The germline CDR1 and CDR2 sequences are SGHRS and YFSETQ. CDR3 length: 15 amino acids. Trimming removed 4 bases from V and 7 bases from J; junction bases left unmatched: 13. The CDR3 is CASSENTGATSGYTF. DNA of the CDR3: TGCGCCAGCAGCGAAAATACAGGGGCTACGAGTGGCTACACCTTC.